The 13 T cell receptor beta chains listed next were all sequenced from one sample in a study of CD8+ T cells in alopecia areata. Indicated treatment: oral pan-JAK inhibitor, 5-10 mg twice daily. As the sequencing template, cDNA was produced by extracting RNA and reverse transcribing it. Only in-frame clones appear in the TCRdb table, and some are missing; sequencing was by immunoSEQ multiplex PCR. The table shows roughly 110,000 clones, with less than 90% occurring only once. The source was CD8+ T cells sorted from blood, collected at week 24, from a patient treated with tofacitinib. The origin of the receptors is a human donor with alopecia areata.

The V and J genes are TRBV4-2 and TRBJ1-6, with TRBD1 matching 7 bases. Germline CDR1 and CDR2: LGHNA and YNFKEQ. Germline trimming cut 3 bases from V and 3 bases from J; bases unmatched to any gene: 8. This CDR3 has 17 residues. CDR3 in amino acids: CASSQGQKTSYNSPLHF. The CDR3 coding sequence is TGTGCCAGCAGCCAGGGACAGAAGACCAGCTATAATTCACCCCTCCACTTT.

This clone was counted a single time. CDR3 nucleotides: TGTGCCAGCATCGGGGGGCTTGACGAGCAGTTCTTC. Protein sequence: CASIGGLDEQFF. The chain combines TRBV2 with TRBJ2-1; a possible D gene is TRBD2 (7 bases). The CDR3 is made up of 12 amino acids. Trimming took off 7 bases at V and 10 bases at J, with 14 bases between the two ends. The germline V gene encodes CDR1 SNHLY and CDR2 FYNNEI.

The V gene is TRBV2, the J gene TRBJ1-3; the D gene is possibly TRBD1 (5 bases). The CDR3 totals 13 residues. Trimming shortened V by 2 bases and J by 7 bases, and 9 bases separated the two germline ends. In germline, CDR1 is SNHLY, CDR2 FYNNEI. The CDR3 DNA follows: TGTGCCAGCAGTGAAACTGCAGGGAACACCATATATTTT. Amino acid sequence: CASSETAGNTIYF.

The chain has TRBV4-3 and TRBJ2-7; D might be TRBD1 (5 bases). Germline V lookup: CDR1 LGHNA, CDR2 YSLEER. V was clipped by 0 bases and J by 2 bases, with 11 bases between them. CDR3 length equals 15 residues. The CDR3 sequence: CASSQEAGPAYEQYF. In DNA form, the CDR3 reads TGCGCCAGCAGCCAAGAGGCAGGGCCAGCCTACGAGCAGTACTTC.

V gene TRBV6-5 combines with J gene TRBJ2-1; D unresolved. CDR1 is MNHEY, CDR2 SVGAGI, per germline. Trimming removed 7 bases from V and 4 bases from J, with 11 bases in between. The CDR3 has 13 amino acids. DNA for the CDR3: TGTGCCAGCACGAGCCTTAGATACAATGAGCAGTTCTTC. As protein: CASTSLRYNEQFF.

CDR3 protein: CSGLGTSRGETQYF. In DNA, the CDR3 is TGCAGCGGATTAGGGACTAGCAGAGGAGAGACCCAGTACTTC. This chain connects TRBV29-1 to TRBJ2-5; 9 positions agree with TRBD2. The CDR3 has 14 residues. V trimming: 7 bases; J trimming: 4 bases; junction bases outside the gene matches: 10. Germline-derived CDR1 and CDR2 are SQVTM and ANQGSEA.

This sequence joins TRBV19 and TRBJ2-5; 8 bases are a match to TRBD1. CDR1 is LNHDA, CDR2 SQIVND, per germline (reference sequence). V shed 6 bases, J shed 4 bases, and the junction held 10 bases outside the gene matches. This CDR3 comprises 15 residues. CDR3 nucleotides: TGTGCCAGTAGCCGCCGGGACAGGCCCTCAGAGACCCAGTACTTC. Translating gives CASSRRDRPSETQYF.

This clone was counted only a few times. This specimen includes other DNA sequences encoding the same CDR3. CDR3 residues: CASSLAGTGLSYEQYF. CDR3 sequence (DNA): TGTGCCAGCAGCTTAGCCGGGACAGGGCTCTCCTACGAGCAGTACTTC. The chain uses TRBV7-9 and TRBJ2-7, with 9 bases lining up with TRBD1. This CDR3 is 16 amino acids long. Germline assignment: CDR1 SEHNR and CDR2 FQNEAQ (reference sequence). V lost 0 bases, J lost 0 bases, and 3 bases stayed unmatched.

The rearrangement uses TRBV14 and TRBJ2-5; a possible D gene is TRBD2 (6 bases). There are 14 residues in the CDR3. Trimming shortened V by 4 bases and J by 2 bases, and 11 bases separated the two germline ends. The V gene's germline CDR1 is SGHDN and CDR2 FVKESK. CDR3 amino acids: CASSRGTSQETQYF. The CDR3 bases are TGTGCCAGCAGCCGAGGGACTTCACAAGAGACCCAGTACTTC.

Here the CDR3 reads CASTMGPFGEAFF. The CDR3 nucleotides read TGTGCCAGTACCATGGGTCCGTTCGGCGAAGCTTTCTTT. The J gene is TRBJ1-1, the V gene TRBV19; D is undetermined. Germline assignment: CDR1 LNHDA and CDR2 SQIVND (reference sequence). The germline V and J ends were trimmed by 7 bases and 8 bases, with 17 bases remaining between them. The CDR3 has 13 amino acids.

The chain employs TRBV4-3 and TRBJ2-5; TRBD2 matches 10 bases. The V segment lost 1 base and the J segment 1 base; nucleotides outside the gene matches: 3. Germline V gene lookup returns CDR1 LGHNA and CDR2 YSLEER. The CDR3 contains 16 residues. CDR3 DNA: TGCGCCAGCAGCCAAGCGGCTAGCGGGGGCCAAGAGACCCAGTACTTC. It codes for CASSQAASGGQETQYF.

Written as DNA, the CDR3 is TGTGCCAGCAGCTTAGTGGCCTACGAGCAGTACTTC. Translated, it gives CASSLVAYEQYF. The chain joins TRBV7-2 to TRBJ2-7; D remains unclear. Germline V lookup: CDR1 SGHTA, CDR2 FQGNSA. Trimming took off 1 base at V and 2 bases at J, with 3 bases between the two ends. The length of the CDR3 is 12 residues. The full variable domain, its missing parts supplied by reference TRBV7-2 and TRBJ2-7, is GAGVSQSPSNKVTEKGKDVELRCDPISGHTALYWYRQSLGQGLEFLIYFQGNSAPDKSGLPSDRFSAERTGGSVSTLTIQRTQQEDSAVYLCASSLVAYEQYFGPGTRLTVT.

This chain joins TRBV27 and TRBJ1-2; possible D gene TRBD1, 5 bases. The V end lost 3 bases, the J end lost 8 bases, and 13 bases lay between the germline ends. Germline CDR1 is MNHEY and CDR2 is SMNVEV (reference sequence). This CDR3 spans 13 amino acids. CDR3 protein: CASSFGQGEGYTF. For the CDR3, the DNA is TGTGCCAGCAGTTTCGGTCAGGGTGAAGGCTACACCTTC.